The 4 T cell receptor beta chains in this list originate from one sample, sequenced in a study of blood T cells in healthy people across ages. Primers used in a second PCR of roughly 6 to 11 cycles were a sample-barcoded 5' primer and a J-beta primer mix. TCRdb re-called the 5' RACE reads through MiXCR, storing one row per CDR3 protein. The sample lists some 1.5 million distinct CDR3 sequences; 28% were seen once. The source material was blood. The receptors were sampled from a woman in her 30s in good health.

The V gene is TRBV5-1, the J gene TRBJ2-3; 7 bases are shared with TRBD2. Germline CDR1 SGHRS, CDR2 YFSETQ. This CDR3 contains 15 residues. Trimming cost V 3 bases and J 4 bases; bases outside gene matches: 8. As DNA, the CDR3 is TGCGCCAGCAGCTATATCCTAGCGGCCTCAGATACGCAGTATTTT. This translates into CASSYILAASDTQYF.

This clonotype was seen only a few times. This clone may be a read error of a much larger clone one base away. CDR3 region: CASSFRDGYSYEQYF. The DNA for the CDR3 is TGCGCCAGCAGCTTTAGGGACGGCTACTCCTACGAGCAGTACTTC. This chain connects TRBV5-1 to TRBJ2-7, with D perhaps matching TRBD1 or TRBD2 (5 bases each). CDR1 is SGHRS, CDR2 YFSETQ, per germline. The CDR3 spans 15 residues. V was trimmed by 2 bases and J by 0 bases, leaving 12 bases between them.

This CDR3 reads CSARVGGSETQYF. The DNA for the CDR3 is TGCAGTGCTAGAGTGGGGGGGTCCGAGACCCAGTACTTC. The chain has TRBV20-1 and TRBJ2-5; 7 bases map to TRBD2. Germline V lookup: CDR1 DFQATT, CDR2 SNEGSKA (reference sequence). This CDR3 is built from 13 residues. Losses at the gene ends were 1 base for V and 5 bases for J; bases not matched to a gene: 4.

The chain recombines TRBV14 with TRBJ2-1; tentatively, D is TRBD2 (6 bases). Germline V gene lookup returns CDR1 SGHDN and CDR2 FVKESK. V was cut by 6 bases and J by 7 bases, with 13 bases left in between. This CDR3 comprises 13 residues. This CDR3 is CASSTGLVNEQFF. CDR3 DNA: TGTGCCAGCAGTACGGGACTGGTGAATGAGCAGTTCTTC.